This TCR beta chain originates from a study of CD4 T cells in relation to SARS-CoV-2 and coronaviruses. Across the whole study: Crossreactive spike epitopes shared across donors were mapped to their HLA restriction.

On this clone itself: Its matching antigen is unknown.

The assay was immunoSEQ multiplex PCR, and TCRdb's table has in-frame clones only and misses some. This sample has around 62,000 clones, with roughly 93% found just once. Regarding the study as a whole: Memory recall responses, not primary responses primed in culture, are what the assay detects. Approximately 65% of donors had memory CD4+ clonotypes crossrecognizing SARS-CoV-2 and common cold coronavirus spike.

Unexposed donor CD4+ T cells date from about 2011-2018, before the COVID-19 pandemic. Cryopreserved PBMCs were CD4-enriched, then split into naive and memory cells. Trimming stripped 1 base from V and 0 bases from J, with 8 bases between. The CDR3 is 15 residues long. CDR1 SGHNT and CDR2 YENEEA come from the germline V gene. This TCR was recovered from a human donor in good health. The material sequenced was naive CD4+ T cells from PBMCs. As for subset: naive CD4+ T cells isolated by negative enrichment. V usage is TRBV11-3 and J usage is TRBJ2-3; D is unclear. Written as DNA, the CDR3 is TGTGCCAGCAGCTTAGGACCTCCAAGCACAGATACGCAGTATTTT. Its protein product is CASSLGPPSTDTQYF.